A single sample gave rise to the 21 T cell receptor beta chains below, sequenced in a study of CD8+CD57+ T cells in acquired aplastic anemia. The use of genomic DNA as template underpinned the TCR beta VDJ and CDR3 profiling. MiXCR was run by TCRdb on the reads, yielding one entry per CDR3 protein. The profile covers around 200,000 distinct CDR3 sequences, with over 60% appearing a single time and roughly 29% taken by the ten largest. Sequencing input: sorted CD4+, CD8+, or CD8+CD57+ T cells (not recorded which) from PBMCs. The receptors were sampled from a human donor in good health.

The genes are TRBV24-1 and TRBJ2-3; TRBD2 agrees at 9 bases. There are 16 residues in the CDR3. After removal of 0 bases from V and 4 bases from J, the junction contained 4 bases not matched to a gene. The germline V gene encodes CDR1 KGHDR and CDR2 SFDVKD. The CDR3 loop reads CATSDLGGGAPDTQYF. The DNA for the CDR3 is TGTGCCACCAGTGATTTGGGCGGGGGGGCACCAGATACGCAGTATTTT.

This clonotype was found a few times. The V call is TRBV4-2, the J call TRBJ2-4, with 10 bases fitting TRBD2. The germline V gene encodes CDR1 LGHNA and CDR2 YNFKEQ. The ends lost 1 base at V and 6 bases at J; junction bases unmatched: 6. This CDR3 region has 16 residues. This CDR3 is CASSQGLAGVGNIQYF. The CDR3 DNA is TGTGCCAGCAGCCAAGGGCTAGCGGGAGTTGGAAACATTCAGTACTTC.

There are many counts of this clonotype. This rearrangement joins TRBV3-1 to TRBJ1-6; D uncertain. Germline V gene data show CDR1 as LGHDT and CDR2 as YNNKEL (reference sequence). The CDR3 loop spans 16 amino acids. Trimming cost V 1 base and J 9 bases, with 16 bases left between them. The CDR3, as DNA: TGTGCCAGCAGCCAAGTATACGACTTACCTGTTTCACCCCTCCACTTT. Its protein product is CASSQVYDLPVSPLHF.

The CDR3 DNA is TGCGCCAGCAGTGATTCCAGGGGGCTCGGAGAGACCCAGTACTTC. It codes for CASSDSRGLGETQYF. This rearrangement joins TRBV10-2 to TRBJ2-5, with 8 bases identical to TRBD1. The CDR3 has 15 residues. Germline assignment: CDR1 WSHSY and CDR2 SAAADI. V dropped 3 bases and J dropped 4; count of bases not matched to a gene: 7.

The CDR3 is CASSSSGTDSYGYTF. For the CDR3, the DNA is TGTGCCAGCAGCTCGTCCGGGACAGATTCTTATGGCTACACCTTC. This chain uses TRBV7-3 with TRBJ1-2; 7 bases agree with TRBD1. From germline, CDR1 is SGHTA and CDR2 FQGTGA. Trimming cost V 4 bases and J 5 bases; bases outside gene matches: 10. The CDR3 contains 15 residues. The variable domain in full, completed from reference TRBV7-3 and TRBJ1-2, reads GAGVSQTPSNKVTEKGKYVELRCDPISGHTALYWYRQSLGQGPEFLIYFQGTGAADDSGLPNDRFFAVRPEGSVSTLKIQRTERGDSAVYLCASSSSGTDSYGYTFGSGTRLTVV.

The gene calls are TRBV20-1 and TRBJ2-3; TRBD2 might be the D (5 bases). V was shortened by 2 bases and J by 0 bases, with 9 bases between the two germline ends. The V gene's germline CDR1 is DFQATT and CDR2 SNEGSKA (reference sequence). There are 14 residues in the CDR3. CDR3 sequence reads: CSARSGSSTDTQYF. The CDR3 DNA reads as TGCAGTGCTAGAAGCGGTTCTAGCACAGATACGCAGTATTTT.

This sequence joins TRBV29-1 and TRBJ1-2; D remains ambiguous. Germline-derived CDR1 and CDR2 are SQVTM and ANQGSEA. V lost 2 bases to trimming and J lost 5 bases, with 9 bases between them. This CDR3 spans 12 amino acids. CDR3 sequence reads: CSVEYVNYGYTF. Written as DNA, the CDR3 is TGCAGCGTTGAATACGTAAATTATGGCTACACCTTC.

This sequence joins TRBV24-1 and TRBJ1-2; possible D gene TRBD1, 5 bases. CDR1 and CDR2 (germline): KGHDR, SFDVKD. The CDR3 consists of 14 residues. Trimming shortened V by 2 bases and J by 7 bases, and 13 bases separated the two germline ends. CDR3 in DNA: TGTGCCACCAGTGATTCGGCGGGGGATGCTGGCTACACCTTC. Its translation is CATSDSAGDAGYTF.

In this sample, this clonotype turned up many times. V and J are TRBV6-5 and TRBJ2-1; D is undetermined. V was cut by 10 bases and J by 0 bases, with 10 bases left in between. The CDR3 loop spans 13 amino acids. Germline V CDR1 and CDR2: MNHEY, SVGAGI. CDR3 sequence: CATRSGSYNEQFF. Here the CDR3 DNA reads TGTGCCACTAGATCGGGCTCCTACAATGAGCAGTTCTTC.

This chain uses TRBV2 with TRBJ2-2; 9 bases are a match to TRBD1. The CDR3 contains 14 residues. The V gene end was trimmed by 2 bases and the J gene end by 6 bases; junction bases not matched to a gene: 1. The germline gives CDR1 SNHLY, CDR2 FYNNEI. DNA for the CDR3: TGTGCCAGCAGTGAAAGGGACAGGGCCGGGGAGCTGTTTTTT. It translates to CASSERDRAGELFF.

The CDR3: CATQAAGVSYEQYF. The CDR3 DNA is TGTGCCACCCAAGCGGCTGGGGTCTCCTACGAGCAGTACTTC. The V and J genes are TRBV24-1 and TRBJ2-7; tentative D call: TRBD2 (5 bases). CDR1 is KGHDR, CDR2 SFDVKD, per germline. The CDR3 loop spans 14 amino acids. The V end lost 9 bases, the J end lost 0 bases, and 14 bases lay between the germline ends.

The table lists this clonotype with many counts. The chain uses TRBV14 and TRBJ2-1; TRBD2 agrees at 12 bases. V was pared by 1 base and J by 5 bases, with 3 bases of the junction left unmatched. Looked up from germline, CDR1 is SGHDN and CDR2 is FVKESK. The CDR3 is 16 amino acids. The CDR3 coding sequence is TGTGCCAGCAGCCAAGTCGGACTAGCGGGAAACAATGAGCAGTTCTTC. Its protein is CASSQVGLAGNNEQFF.

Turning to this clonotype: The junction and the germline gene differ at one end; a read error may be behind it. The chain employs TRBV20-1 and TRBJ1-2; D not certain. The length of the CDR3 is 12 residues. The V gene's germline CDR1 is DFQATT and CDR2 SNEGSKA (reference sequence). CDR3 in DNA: TGCAGTGCTGGAGATTCGGGGAGTGGCTACACCTTC. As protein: CSAGDSGSGYTF.

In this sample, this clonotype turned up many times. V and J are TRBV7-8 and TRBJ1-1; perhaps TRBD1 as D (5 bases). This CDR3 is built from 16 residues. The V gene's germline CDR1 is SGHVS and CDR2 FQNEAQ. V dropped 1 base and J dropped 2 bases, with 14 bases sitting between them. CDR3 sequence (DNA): TGTGCCAGCAGCTTAGGGGGCAGTTGGGGCAACACTGAAGCTTTCTTT. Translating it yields CASSLGGSWGNTEAFF.

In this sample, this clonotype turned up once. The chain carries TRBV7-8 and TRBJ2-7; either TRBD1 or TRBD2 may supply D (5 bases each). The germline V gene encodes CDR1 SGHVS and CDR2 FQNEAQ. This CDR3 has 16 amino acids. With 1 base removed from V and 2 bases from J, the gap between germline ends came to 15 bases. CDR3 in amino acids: CASSLGGTLFPYEQYF. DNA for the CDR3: TGTGCCAGCAGCTTAGGGGGGACCCTTTTCCCCTACGAGCAGTACTTC.

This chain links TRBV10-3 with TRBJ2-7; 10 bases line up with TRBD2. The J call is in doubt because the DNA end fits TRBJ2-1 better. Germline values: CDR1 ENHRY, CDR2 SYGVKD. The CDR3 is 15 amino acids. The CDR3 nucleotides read TGTGCCATCACGGACCCAGCACTAGCGGGAAATGAGCAGTTCTTC. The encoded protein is CAITDPALAGNEQFF.

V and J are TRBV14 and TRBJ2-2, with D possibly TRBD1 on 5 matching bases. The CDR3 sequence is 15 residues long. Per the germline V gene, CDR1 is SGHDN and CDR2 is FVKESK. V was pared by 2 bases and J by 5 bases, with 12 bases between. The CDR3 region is CASSQRSTDTGELFF. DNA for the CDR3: TGTGCCAGCAGCCAAAGGTCGACAGATACCGGGGAGCTGTTTTTT.

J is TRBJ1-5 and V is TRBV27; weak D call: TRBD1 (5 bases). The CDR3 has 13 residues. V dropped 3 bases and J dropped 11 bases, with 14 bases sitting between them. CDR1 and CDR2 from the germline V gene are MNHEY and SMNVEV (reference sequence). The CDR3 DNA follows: TGTGCCAGCAGTTTGGGCAGGGTAGCAGCCCAGCATTTT. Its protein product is CASSLGRVAAQHF.

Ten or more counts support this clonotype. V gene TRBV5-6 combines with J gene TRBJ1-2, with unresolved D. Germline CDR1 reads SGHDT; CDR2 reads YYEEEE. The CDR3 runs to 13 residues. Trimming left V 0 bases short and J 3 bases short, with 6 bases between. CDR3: CASSLEAYYGYTF. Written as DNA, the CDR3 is TGTGCCAGCAGCTTGGAGGCTTACTATGGCTACACCTTC. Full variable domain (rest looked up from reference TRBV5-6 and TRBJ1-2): DAGVTQSPTHLIKTRGQQVTLRCSPKSGHDTVSWYQQALGQGPQFIFQYYEEEERQRGNFPDRFSGHQFPNYSSELNVNALLLGDSALYLCASSLEAYYGYTFGSGTRLTVV.

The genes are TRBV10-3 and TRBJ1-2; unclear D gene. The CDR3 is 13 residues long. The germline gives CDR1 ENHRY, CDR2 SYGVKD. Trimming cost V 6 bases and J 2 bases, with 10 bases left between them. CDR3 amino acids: CAISPDGNYGYTF. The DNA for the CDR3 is TGTGCCATCAGCCCGGACGGGAACTATGGCTACACCTTC.

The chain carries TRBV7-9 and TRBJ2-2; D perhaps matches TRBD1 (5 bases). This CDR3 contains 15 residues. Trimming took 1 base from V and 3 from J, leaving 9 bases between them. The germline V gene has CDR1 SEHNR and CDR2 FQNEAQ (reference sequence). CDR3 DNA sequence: TGTGCCAGCAGCTTAGTGTCAGGGTACACCGGGGAGCTGTTTTTT. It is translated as CASSLVSGYTGELFF.